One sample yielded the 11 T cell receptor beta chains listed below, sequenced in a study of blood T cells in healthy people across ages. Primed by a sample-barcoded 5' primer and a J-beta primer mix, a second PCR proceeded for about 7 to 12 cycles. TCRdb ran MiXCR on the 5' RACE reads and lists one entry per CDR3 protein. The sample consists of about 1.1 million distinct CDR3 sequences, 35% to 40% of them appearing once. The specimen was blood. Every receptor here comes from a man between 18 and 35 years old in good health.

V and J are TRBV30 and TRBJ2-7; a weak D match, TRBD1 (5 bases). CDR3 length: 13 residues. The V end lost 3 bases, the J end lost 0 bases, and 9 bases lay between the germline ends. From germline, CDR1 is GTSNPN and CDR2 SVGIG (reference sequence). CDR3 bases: TGTGCCTGGAGCAAGGACAACTCCTACGAGCAGTACTTC. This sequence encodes CAWSKDNSYEQYF.

The DNA of the CDR3 is TGCAGCCTCCAAACGGGAAGCGGGGGGCCAGATACGCAGTATTTT. Translation gives CSLQTGSGGPDTQYF. The chain employs TRBV29-1 and TRBJ2-3, with 9 bases matching TRBD2. V gave up 8 bases and J gave up 4 bases; unmatched junction bases: 13. This CDR3 has 15 residues. Germline assignment: CDR1 SQVTM and CDR2 ANQGSEA.

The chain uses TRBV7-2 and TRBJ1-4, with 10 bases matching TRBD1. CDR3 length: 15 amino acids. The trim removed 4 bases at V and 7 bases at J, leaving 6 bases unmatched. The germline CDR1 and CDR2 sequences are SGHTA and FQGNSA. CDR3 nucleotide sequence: TGTGCCAGCAGCTCGGGACAGGGGAGACGTGAAAAACTGTTTTTT. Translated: CASSSGQGRREKLFF.

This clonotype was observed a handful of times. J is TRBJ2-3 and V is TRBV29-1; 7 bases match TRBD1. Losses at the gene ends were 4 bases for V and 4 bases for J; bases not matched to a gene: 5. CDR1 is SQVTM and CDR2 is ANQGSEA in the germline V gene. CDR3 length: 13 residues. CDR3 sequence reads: CSVGTGISDTQYF. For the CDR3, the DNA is TGCAGCGTTGGGACAGGAATCTCAGATACGCAGTATTTT.

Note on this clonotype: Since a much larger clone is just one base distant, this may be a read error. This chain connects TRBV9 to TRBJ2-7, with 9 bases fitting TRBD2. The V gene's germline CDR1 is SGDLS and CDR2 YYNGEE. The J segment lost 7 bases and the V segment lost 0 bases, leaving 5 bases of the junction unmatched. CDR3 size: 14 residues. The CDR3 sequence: CASSVEGTSYEQYF. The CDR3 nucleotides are TGTGCCAGCAGCGTAGAAGGGACTAGCTATGAGCAGTACTTC.

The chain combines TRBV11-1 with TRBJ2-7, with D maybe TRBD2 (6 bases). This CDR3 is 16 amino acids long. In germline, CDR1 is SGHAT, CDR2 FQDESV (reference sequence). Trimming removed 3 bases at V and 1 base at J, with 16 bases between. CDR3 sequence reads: CASSLPRLEVSYEQYF. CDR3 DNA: TGTGCCAGCAGCTTGCCGCGACTAGAGGTTTCCTACGAGCAGTACTTC. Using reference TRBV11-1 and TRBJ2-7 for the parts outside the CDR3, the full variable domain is EAEVAQSPRYKITEKSQAVAFWCDPISGHATLYWYRQILGQGPELLVQFQDESVVDDSQLPKDRFSAERLKGVDSTLKIQPAELGDSAMYLCASSLPRLEVSYEQYFGPGTRLTVT.

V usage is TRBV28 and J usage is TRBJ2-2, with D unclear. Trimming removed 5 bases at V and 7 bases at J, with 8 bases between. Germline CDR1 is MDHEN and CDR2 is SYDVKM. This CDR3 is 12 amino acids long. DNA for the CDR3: TGTGCCAGCAGTCGATGGGGCGGGGAGCTGTTTTTT. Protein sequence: CASSRWGGELFF.

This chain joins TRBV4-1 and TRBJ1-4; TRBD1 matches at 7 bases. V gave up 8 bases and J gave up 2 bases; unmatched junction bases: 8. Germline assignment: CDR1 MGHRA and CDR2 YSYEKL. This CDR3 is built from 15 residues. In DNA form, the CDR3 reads TGCGCCAGCCGGAAGGGGGCTAAGACTAATGAAAAACTGTTTTTT. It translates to CASRKGAKTNEKLFF.

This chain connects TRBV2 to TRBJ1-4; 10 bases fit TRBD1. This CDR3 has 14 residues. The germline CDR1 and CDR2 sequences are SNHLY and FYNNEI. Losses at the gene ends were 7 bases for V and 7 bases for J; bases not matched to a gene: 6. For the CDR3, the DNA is TGTGCCAGCAATTTCGACAGGGGGCGTGAAAAACTGTTTTTT. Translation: CASNFDRGREKLFF.

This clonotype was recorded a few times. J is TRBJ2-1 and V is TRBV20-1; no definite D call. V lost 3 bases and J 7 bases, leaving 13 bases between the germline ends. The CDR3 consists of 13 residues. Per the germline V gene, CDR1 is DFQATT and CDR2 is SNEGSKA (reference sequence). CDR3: CSASFVHDNEQFF. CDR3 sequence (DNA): TGCAGTGCTAGTTTTGTCCACGATAATGAGCAGTTCTTC.

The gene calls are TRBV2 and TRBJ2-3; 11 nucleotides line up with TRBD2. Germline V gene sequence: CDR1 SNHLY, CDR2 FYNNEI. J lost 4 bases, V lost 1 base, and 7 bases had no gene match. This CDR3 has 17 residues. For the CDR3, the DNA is TGTGCCAGCAGTGAAGTCTCGGGACTAGCGGCGCCAGATACGCAGTATTTT. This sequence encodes CASSEVSGLAAPDTQYF.